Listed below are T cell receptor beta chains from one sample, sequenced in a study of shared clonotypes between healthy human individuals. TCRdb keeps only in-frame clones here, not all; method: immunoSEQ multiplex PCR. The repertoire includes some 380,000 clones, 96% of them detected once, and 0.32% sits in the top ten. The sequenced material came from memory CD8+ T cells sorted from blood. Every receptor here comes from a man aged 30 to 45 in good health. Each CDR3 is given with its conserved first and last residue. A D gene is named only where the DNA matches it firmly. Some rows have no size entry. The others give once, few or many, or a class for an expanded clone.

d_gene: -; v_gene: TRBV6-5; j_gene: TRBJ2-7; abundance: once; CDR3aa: CASSYFGKGSSYEQYF; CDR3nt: TGTGCCAGCAGTTATTTCGGTAAGGGGAGCTCCTACGAGCAGTACTTC
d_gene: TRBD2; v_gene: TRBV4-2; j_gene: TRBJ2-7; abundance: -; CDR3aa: CASSPRGVAGAYEQYF; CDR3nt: TGTGCCAGCAGCCCCCGGGGGGTAGCGGGAGCCTACGAGCAGTACTTC
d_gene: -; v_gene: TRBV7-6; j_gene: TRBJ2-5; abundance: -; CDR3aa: CASSLFRQQETQYF; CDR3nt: TGTGCCAGCAGCTTATTTAGACAGCAAGAGACCCAGTACTTC
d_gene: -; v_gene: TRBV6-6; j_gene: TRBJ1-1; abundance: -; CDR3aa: CASSYQGRAFF; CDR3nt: TGTGCCAGCAGTTACCAGGGCCGCGCTTTCTTT
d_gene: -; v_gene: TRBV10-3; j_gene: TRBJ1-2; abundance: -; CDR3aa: CAISESKADYGYTF; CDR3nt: TGTGCCATCAGTGAGTCGAAGGCAGACTATGGCTACACCTTC
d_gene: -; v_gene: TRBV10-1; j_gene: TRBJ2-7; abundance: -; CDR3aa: CATSPRPGSEQYF; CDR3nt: TGCGCCACCTCGCCTCGCCCCGGGTCCGAGCAGTACTTC
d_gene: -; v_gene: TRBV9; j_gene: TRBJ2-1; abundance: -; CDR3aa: CASSVAAGSYNEQFF; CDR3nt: TGTGCCAGCAGCGTAGCGGCGGGCTCCTACAATGAGCAGTTCTTC
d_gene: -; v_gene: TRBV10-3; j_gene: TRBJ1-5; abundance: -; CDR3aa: CAISEGDANQPQHF; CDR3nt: TGTGCCATCAGTGAAGGGGACGCCAATCAGCCCCAGCATTTT
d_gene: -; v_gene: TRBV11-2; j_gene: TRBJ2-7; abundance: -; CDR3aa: CASSHFGREADEQYF; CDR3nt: TGTGCCAGCAGCCACTTTGGCAGGGAGGCGGACGAGCAGTACTTC
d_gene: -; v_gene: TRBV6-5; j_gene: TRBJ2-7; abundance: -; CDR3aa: CASSPHSRSSYEQYF; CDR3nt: TGTGCCAGCAGTCCTCACTCTAGGAGCTCCTACGAGCAGTACTTC
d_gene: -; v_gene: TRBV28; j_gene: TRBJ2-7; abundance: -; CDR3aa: CASSGTLGAYEQYF; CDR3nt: TGTGCCAGCAGTGGGACCCTGGGCGCCTACGAGCAGTACTTC
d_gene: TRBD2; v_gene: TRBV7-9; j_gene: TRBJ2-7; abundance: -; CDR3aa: CASSLAAGGEQYF; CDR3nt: TGTGCCAGCAGCTTAGCAGCGGGAGGGGAGCAGTACTTC
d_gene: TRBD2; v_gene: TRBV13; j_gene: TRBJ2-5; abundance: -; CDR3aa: CASSKKTSGFQETQYF; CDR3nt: TGTGCCAGCAGCAAAAAGACTAGCGGTTTCCAAGAGACCCAGTACTTC
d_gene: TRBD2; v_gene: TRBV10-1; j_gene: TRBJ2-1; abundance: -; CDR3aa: CASSGRKRELSYNEQFF; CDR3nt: TGCGCCAGCAGTGGAAGGAAGCGGGAGCTCTCCTACAATGAGCAGTTCTTC
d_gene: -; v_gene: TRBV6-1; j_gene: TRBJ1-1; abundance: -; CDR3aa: CASTQVPTNTEAFF; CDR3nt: TGTGCCAGCACACAGGTACCCACGAACACTGAAGCTTTCTTT
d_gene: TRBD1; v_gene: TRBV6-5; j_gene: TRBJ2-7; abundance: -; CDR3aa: CASSLQGAWGEQYF; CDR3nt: TGTGCCAGCAGCCTACAGGGGGCTTGGGGGGAGCAGTACTTC
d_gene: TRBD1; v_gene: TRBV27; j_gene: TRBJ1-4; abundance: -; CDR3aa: CASRFRGGAGKLFF; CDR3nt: TGTGCCAGCCGATTCAGGGGGGGCGCAGGTAAACTGTTTTTT
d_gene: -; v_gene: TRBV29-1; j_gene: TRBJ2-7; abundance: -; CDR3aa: CSVGRGPGFSYEQYF; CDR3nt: TGCAGCGTTGGGCGTGGGCCGGGGTTCTCCTACGAGCAGTACTTC
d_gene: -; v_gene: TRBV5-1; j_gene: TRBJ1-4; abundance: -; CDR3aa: CASSLVSGNEKLFF; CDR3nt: TGCGCCAGCAGCTTGGTTTCGGGTAATGAAAAACTGTTTTTT
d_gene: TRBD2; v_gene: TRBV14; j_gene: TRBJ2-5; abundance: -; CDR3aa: CASSQETAGVTQYF; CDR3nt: TGTGCCAGCAGCCAAGAAACAGCGGGGGTGACCCAGTACTTC
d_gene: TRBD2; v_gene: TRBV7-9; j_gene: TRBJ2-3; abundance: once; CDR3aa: CASSSKLAGGQRSTDTQYF; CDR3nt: TGTGCCAGCAGCTCTAAACTAGCGGGAGGGCAGAGGAGCACAGATACGCAGTATTTT
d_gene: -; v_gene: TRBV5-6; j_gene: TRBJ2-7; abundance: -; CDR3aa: CASSLGAYEQYF; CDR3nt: TGTGCCAGCAGCTTGGGGGCCTACGAGCAGTACTTC
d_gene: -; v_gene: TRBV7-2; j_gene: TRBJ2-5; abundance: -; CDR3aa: CASSRILAIQETQYF; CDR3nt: TGTGCCAGCAGCCGTATACTAGCAATTCAAGAGACCCAGTACTTC
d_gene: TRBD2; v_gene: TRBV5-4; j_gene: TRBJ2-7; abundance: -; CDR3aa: CASSLTSGAYEQYF; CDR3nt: TGTGCCAGCAGCTTGACTAGCGGGGCCTACGAGCAGTACTTC
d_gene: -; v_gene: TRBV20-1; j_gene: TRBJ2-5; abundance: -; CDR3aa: CSAHLGEIQYF; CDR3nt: TGCAGTGCTCACTTGGGGGAGATCCAGTACTTC
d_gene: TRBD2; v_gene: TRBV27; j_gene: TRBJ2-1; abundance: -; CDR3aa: CASSLSSRGEEQFF; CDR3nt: TGTGCCAGCAGTTTATCGTCTCGGGGGGAGGAGCAGTTCTTC
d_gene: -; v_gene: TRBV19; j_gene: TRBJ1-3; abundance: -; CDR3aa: CASSFAVSGNTIYF; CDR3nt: TGTGCCAGTAGCTTTGCAGTCTCTGGAAACACCATATATTTT
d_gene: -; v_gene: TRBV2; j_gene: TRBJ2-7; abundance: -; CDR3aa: CASSEISGSYEQYF; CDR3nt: TGTGCCAGCAGTGAAATAAGCGGATCCTACGAGCAGTACTTC
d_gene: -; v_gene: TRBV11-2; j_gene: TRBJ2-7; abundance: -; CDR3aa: CASSGNLEQYF; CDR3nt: TGTGCCAGCAGCGGTAATCTCGAGCAGTACTTC
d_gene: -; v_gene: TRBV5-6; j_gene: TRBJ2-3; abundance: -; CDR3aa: CASSWGGTYTDTQYF; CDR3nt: TGTGCCAGCAGCTGGGGCGGGACCTACACAGATACGCAGTATTTT
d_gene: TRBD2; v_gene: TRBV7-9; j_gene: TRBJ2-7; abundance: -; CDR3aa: CASSPPTGTSGAYEQYF; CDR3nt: TGTGCCAGCAGCCCGCCGACTGGGACTAGCGGGGCCTACGAGCAGTACTTC
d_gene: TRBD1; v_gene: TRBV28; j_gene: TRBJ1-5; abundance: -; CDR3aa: CASSTGGNQPQHF; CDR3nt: TGTGCCAGCAGCACAGGGGGCAATCAGCCCCAGCATTTT
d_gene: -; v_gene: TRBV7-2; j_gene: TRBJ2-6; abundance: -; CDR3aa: CASSFLRVSGANVLTF; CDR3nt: TGTGCCAGCAGCTTTCTCAGGGTCTCTGGGGCCAACGTCCTGACTTTC
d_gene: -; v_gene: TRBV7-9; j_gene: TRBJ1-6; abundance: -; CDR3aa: CASSLVAANSPLHF; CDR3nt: TGTGCCAGCAGCTTAGTGGCAGCAAATTCACCCCTCCACTTT
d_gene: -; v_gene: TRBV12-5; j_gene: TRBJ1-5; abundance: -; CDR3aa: CASDPPQHF; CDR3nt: TGTGCTAGTGACCCGCCCCAGCATTTT
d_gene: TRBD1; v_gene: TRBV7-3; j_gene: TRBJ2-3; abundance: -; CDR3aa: CASSFRGQGDTQYF; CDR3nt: TGTGCCAGCAGTTTTAGGGGGCAGGGAGATACGCAGTATTTT
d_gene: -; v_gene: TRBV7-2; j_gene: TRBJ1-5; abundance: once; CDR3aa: CASSPSGTNNQPQHF; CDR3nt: TGTGCCAGCAGCCCCTCCGGGACAAACAATCAGCCCCAGCATTTT
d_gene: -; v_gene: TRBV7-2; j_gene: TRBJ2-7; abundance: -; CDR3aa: CASSEYYEQYF; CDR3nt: TGTGCCAGCAGCGAGTACTACGAGCAGTACTTC
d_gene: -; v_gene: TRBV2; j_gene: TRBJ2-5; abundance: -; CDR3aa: CASSVARPQETQYF; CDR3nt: TGTGCCAGCAGTGTAGCCAGGCCTCAAGAGACCCAGTACTTC
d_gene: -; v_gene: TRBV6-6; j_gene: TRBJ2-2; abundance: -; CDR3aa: CASSPQRTGELFF; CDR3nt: TGTGCCAGCAGTCCCCAACGGACCGGGGAGCTGTTTTTT
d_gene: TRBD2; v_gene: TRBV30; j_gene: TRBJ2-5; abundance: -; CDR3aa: CAWDAGEGTETQYF; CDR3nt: TGTGCCTGGGACGCGGGAGAGGGGACAGAGACCCAGTACTTC
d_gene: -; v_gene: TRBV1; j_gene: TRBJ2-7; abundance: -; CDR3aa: CTSSHPGLAGGPKLDF; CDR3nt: TGCACCAGCAGCCACCCCGGACTAGCGGGAGGGCCTAAGCTGGACTTC
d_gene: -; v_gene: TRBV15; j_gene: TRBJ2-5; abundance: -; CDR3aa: CATSRDRDETQYF; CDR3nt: TGTGCCACCAGCAGAGACAGGGACGAGACCCAGTACTTC
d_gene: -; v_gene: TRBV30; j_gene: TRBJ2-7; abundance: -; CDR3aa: CAWSVLGVGQYF; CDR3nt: TGTGCCTGGAGTGTACTGGGAGTGGGGCAGTACTTC
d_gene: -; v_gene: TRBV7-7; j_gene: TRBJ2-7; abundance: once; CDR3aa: CASSLVEEQYF; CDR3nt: TGTGCTAGCAGCTTAGTAGAGGAGCAGTACTTC
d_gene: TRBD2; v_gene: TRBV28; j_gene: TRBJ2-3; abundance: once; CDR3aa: CASSLIAGGRATDTQYF; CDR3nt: TGTGCCAGCAGTTTGATAGCGGGCGGGAGGGCCACAGATACGCAGTATTTT
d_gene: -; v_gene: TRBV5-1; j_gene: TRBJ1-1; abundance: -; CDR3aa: CASSYERNTEAFF; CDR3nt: TGCGCCAGCAGCTATGAGCGGAACACTGAAGCTTTCTTT
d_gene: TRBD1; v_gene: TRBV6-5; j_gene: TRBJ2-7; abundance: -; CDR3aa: CASSYSRGGGYEQYF; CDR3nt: TGTGCCAGCAGTTACTCGAGAGGGGGCGGTTACGAGCAGTACTTC
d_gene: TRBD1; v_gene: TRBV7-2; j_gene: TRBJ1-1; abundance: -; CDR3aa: CASSLGQANTEAFF; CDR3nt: TGTGCCAGCAGCTTGGGACAGGCAAACACTGAAGCTTTCTTT
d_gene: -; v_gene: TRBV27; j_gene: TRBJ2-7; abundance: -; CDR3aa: CASSPRVGRFYEQYF; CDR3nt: TGTGCCAGCAGTCCCAGGGTTGGTCGGTTTTACGAGCAGTACTTC
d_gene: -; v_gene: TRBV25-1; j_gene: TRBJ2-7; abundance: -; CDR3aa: CASSEGYEQYF; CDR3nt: TGTGCCAGCAGTGAGGGTTACGAGCAGTACTTC